Listed below are T cell receptor beta chains from one sample, sequenced in a study of T cells in Graves' hyperthyroidism and ophthalmopathy. A single record per CDR3 protein comes from TCRdb applying MiXCR to the multiplex PCR reads. The sample carries a few hundred thousand distinct CDR3 sequences, roughly 46% recorded once. Sequenced: peripheral blood or thyroid tissue (not recorded which). These receptors came from an adult woman with Graves' disease, either hyperthyroidism or ophthalmopathy (not recorded which). Each CDR3 is given without its conserved first and last residue.

j_gene,v_gene,CDR3aa
TRBJ1-2,TRBV5-8,ASSLNRGRGGYT
TRBJ2-5,TRBV2,ASSVDRAETQY
TRBJ2-7,TRBV10-3,AISFQQGRNEQY
TRBJ1-1,TRBV29-1,SVEDQGGTEAF
TRBJ2-2,TRBV20-1,SASWGAVTGGRTGELF
TRBJ1-3,TRBV10-3,AIRSTGAGNTIY
TRBJ2-5,TRBV5-1,ASPETQY
TRBJ2-7,TRBV7-6,ATSGEREADEQY
TRBJ2-7,TRBV7-9,ASSPPLWGQGARDEQY
TRBJ2-5,TRBV20-1,SASLGRGNQPQY
TRBJ2-5,TRBV19,ASSLSRAETQY
TRBJ2-3,TRBV19,ASSNGMVARAVTDTQY
TRBJ2-2,TRBV10-3,AIANRGSPTGELF
TRBJ2-7,TRBV5-6,ASSRPGTSGLKQY
TRBJ1-5,TRBV2,ASSGEVWNQPQH
TRBJ1-2,TRBV12-3/TRBV12-4,ASSSGPFYGYT
TRBJ1-3,TRBV29-1,SIAGTASGGNTIY
TRBJ2-5,TRBV7-2,ASSFEAGQPQY
TRBJ1-1,TRBV7-2,ASSLNEGAGTEAF
TRBJ2-6,TRBV4-1,ASSQPWAGANVLT
TRBJ1-2,TRBV5-1,ASMPSTNYGYT
TRBJ2-5,TRBV11-2,ASSLPRETKY
TRBJ1-5,TRBV27,ASSLRTGNQPHH
TRBJ1-1,TRBV4-2,ASSQDGQVGTEAF
TRBJ1-1,TRBV19,ASSIDRVSWPEAF
TRBJ1-2,TRBV7-6,ASSPGSEKDGYT
TRBJ1-1,TRBV9,ASSPPRRNTEAF
TRBJ2-2,TRBV6-6,ASTGPGELF
TRBJ1-3,TRBV7-3,ASSQDSRGPSGNTIY
TRBJ2-5,TRBV29-1,SLEWGQETQY
TRBJ1-1,TRBV7-9,ASSLFGGLTEAF
TRBJ1-5,TRBV9,ASSGGQAIEPQH
TRBJ2-3,TRBV15,ATSPLKGTSGRWTDTQY
TRBJ1-1,TRBV10-3,AISESPNTEAF
TRBJ2-3,TRBV20-1,SLGGNPTGGTDTQY
TRBJ2-2,TRBV6-2/TRBV6-3,ASSSGQSYGELF
TRBJ2-3,TRBV2,ASTGPTDTQY
TRBJ2-7,TRBV29-1,SVKDRDYEQY
TRBJ1-5,TRBV10-3,ASTRQYNQPQH
TRBJ2-7,TRBV2,ASRGDVAYEQY
TRBJ1-2,TRBV19,ASSTYRTGPRGYT
TRBJ2-7,TRBV10-3,AIRGNREAFYEQY
TRBJ1-2,TRBV7-3,ASSLTRGVHT
TRBJ2-2,TRBV5-1,ASSLSTLVGTSNTGELF
TRBJ1-1,TRBV6-5,ASSKRDRNTEAF
TRBJ2-7,TRBV28,ASSLSWGTASYEQY
TRBJ1-1,TRBV10-3,AVRGSLRGAF
NA,TRBV14,ASSQGGGGEQF
TRBJ2-7,TRBV12-3/TRBV12-4,ASSYGDSSYEQY
TRBJ2-1,TRBV10-3,AISESNFESEQF
TRBJ1-3,TRBV12-3/TRBV12-4,ASSYRNTIY
TRBJ1-5,TRBV7-9,ASSLFLNQPQH
TRBJ1-1,TRBV11-2,ASSTEGKGSVV
TRBJ1-1,TRBV10-3,AIRPGPDTEAF
TRBJ2-6,TRBV19,ASSSGVTGANVLT